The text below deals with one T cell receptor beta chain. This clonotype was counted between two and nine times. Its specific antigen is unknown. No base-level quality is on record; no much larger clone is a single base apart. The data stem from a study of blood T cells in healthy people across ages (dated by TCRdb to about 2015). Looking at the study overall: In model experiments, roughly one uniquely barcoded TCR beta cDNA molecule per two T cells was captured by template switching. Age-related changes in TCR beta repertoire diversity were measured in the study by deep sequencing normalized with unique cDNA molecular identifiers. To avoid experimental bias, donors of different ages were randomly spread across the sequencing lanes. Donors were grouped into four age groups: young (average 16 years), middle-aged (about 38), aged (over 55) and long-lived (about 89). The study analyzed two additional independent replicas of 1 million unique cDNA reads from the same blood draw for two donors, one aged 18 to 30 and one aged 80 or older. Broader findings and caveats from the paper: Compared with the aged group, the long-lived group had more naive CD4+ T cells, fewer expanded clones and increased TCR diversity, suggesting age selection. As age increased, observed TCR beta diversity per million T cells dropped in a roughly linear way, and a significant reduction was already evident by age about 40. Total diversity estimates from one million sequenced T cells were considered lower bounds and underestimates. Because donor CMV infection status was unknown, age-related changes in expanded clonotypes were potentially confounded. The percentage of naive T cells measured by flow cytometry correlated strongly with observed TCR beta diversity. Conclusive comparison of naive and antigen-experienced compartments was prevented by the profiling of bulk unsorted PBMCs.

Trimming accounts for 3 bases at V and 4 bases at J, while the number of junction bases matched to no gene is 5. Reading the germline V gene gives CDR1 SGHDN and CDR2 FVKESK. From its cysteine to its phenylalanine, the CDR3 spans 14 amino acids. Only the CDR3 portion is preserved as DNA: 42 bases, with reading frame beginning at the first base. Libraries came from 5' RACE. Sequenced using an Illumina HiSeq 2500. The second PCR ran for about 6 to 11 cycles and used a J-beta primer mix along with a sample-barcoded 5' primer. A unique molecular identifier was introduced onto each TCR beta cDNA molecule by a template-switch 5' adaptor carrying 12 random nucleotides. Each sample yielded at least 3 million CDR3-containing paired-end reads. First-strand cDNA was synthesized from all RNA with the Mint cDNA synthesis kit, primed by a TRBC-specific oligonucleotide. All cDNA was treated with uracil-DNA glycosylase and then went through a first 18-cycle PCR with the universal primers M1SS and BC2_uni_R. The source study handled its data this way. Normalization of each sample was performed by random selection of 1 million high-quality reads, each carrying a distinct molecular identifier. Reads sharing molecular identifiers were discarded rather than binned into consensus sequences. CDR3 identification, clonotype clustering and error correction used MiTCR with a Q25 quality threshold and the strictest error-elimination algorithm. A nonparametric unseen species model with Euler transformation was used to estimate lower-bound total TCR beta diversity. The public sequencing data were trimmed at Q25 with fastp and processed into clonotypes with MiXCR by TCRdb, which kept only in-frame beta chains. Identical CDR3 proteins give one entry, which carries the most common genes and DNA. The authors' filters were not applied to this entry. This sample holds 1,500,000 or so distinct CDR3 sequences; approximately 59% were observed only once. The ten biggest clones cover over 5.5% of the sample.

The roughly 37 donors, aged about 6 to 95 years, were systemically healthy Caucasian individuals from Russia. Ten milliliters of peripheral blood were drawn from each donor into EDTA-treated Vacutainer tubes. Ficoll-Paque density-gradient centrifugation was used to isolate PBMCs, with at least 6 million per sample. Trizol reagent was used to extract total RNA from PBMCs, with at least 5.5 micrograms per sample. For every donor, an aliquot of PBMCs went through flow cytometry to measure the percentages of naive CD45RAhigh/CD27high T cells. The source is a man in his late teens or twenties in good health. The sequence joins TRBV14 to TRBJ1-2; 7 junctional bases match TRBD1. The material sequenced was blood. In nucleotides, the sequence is TGTGCCAGCAGCCACCGGACAGGAGCCTATGGCTACACCTTC. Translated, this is CASSHRTGAYGYTF. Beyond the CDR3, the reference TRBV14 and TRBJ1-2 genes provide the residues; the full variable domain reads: EAGVTQFPSHSVIEKGQTVTLRCDPISGHDNLYWYRRVMGKEIKFLLHFVKESKQDESGMPNNRFLAERTGGTYSTLKVQPAELEDSGVYFCASSHRTGAYGYTFGSGTRLTVV.